The 9 T cell receptor beta chains below all came from one sample that was sequenced in a study of regulatory T cells in long-lasting Graves disease. Arm-PCR of CDR3 regions with iRepertoire HTBI primers generated TCR beta libraries. TCRdb recomputed calls from the multiplex PCR reads with MiXCR, one row per CDR3 protein. The sample lists roughly 430,000 distinct CDR3 sequences, approximately 22% occurring once. Documented time point: persistent/refractory GD, antithyroid drugs over 5 years with positive TRAb. PBMC-derived RNA was used for the TCR library. Sequenced material: peripheral blood mononuclear cells (PBMCs), taken when the disease was refractory, from a patient treated with antithyroid drugs. The receptors stem from a female donor with Graves disease.

This clonotype appeared many times. The V and J genes are TRBV6-1 and TRBJ2-5, with D hard to call. Germline-derived CDR1 and CDR2 are MNHNS and SASEGT. Trimming shortened V by 1 base and J by 1 base, and 7 bases separated the two germline ends. The CDR3 loop spans 14 amino acids. As DNA, the CDR3 is TGTGCCAGCAGTGAAGGGCGGATCCAAGAGACCCAGTACTTC. Translated: CASSEGRIQETQYF.

This clonotype appeared many times. The V and J genes are TRBV28 and TRBJ1-2, with 7 bases aligning to TRBD1. Trimming at V came to 6 bases and at J to 8 bases, leaving 9 bases not matched to a gene. This CDR3 has 13 amino acids. The germline gives CDR1 MDHEN, CDR2 SYDVKM. The CDR3 protein is CASRADRVGGYTF. CDR3 in DNA: TGTGCCAGCAGAGCTGACAGGGTAGGCGGCTACACCTTC.

Many counts were recorded for this clonotype. The chain employs TRBV28 and TRBJ2-7, with TRBD2 identical over 9 bases. The V segment lost 5 bases and the J segment 1 base; nucleotides outside the gene matches: 9. This CDR3 spans 16 amino acids. Germline V CDR1 and CDR2: MDHEN, SYDVKM. The CDR3 nucleotides are TGTGCCAGCAGTATCTATAGCGGGAGAAGGTCCTACGAGCAGTACTTC. It encodes CASSIYSGRRSYEQYF.

The chain couples TRBV4-1 to TRBJ2-7; 7 nucleotides align to TRBD1. The germline gives CDR1 MGHRA, CDR2 YSYEKL. The V and J ends lost 0 bases and 4 bases, in that order; junction bases with no gene match: 12. The CDR3 is made up of 17 amino acids. CDR3 in amino acids: CASSQDEGALGTYEQYF. CDR3 DNA sequence: TGCGCCAGCAGCCAAGATGAGGGGGCTTTAGGAACATACGAGCAGTACTTC.

This clonotype showed up just a few times. The CDR3 coding sequence is TGCAGTGCTAGAGATAGTGCTAGCGGGGCCTTTTACGAGCAGTACTTC. This gives the protein CSARDSASGAFYEQYF. The V and J genes are TRBV20-1 and TRBJ2-7; 9 positions agree with TRBD2. There are 16 residues in the CDR3. The germline V gene has CDR1 DFQATT and CDR2 SNEGSKA (reference sequence). After removal of 0 bases from V and 4 bases from J, the junction contained 10 bases not matched to a gene.

V usage is TRBV20-1 and J usage is TRBJ2-7; 9 nucleotides align to TRBD2. Germline loops: CDR1 DFQATT, CDR2 SNEGSKA (reference sequence). V was pared by 1 base and J by 4 bases, with 5 bases of the junction left unmatched. The CDR3 sequence is 14 residues long. CDR3 bases: TGCAGTGCTAGAGCGACTAGCGGCATTTACGAGCAGTACTTC. The encoded protein is CSARATSGIYEQYF.

This clonotype has a count of ten or more. The V call is TRBV28, the J call TRBJ1-2; D might be TRBD1 (5 bases). Trimming removed 2 bases at V and 7 bases at J, with 8 bases between. The germline V gene encodes CDR1 MDHEN and CDR2 SYDVKM. CDR3 length equals 12 residues. The CDR3 loop is CASSLSTGGYTF. The CDR3 nucleotides read TGTGCCAGCAGTTTAAGTACAGGTGGCTACACCTTC.

The table lists this clonotype with a few counts. The rearrangement joins TRBV28 to TRBJ2-3, with TRBD1 matching over 9 bases. CDR3 length: 16 amino acids. V lost 4 bases and J lost 0; bases outside the gene matches: 5. The germline gives CDR1 MDHEN, CDR2 SYDVKM. CDR3 DNA: TGTGCCAGCAGTTCCCCGGACAGGGGAAGCACAGATACGCAGTATTTT. Its protein is CASSSPDRGSTDTQYF.

This clonotype has only a few counts. CDR3 nucleotides: TGTGCCAGCAACCCGGGACAGGGGTACACCGGGGAGCTGTTTTTT. Residues: CASNPGQGYTGELFF. The genes are TRBV5-8 and TRBJ2-2; 10 positions agree with TRBD1. The CDR3 is 15 residues long. CDR1 and CDR2 (germline): SGHTS, YDEGEE. The junction had 5 bases not matched to a gene; V was cut back by 6 bases and J by 3 bases.